These 17 T cell receptor beta chains originate from one sample sequenced in a study of T cell responses to AZD1222 COVID-19 vaccine. TCRdb keeps only in-frame clones here, not all; method: immunoSEQ multiplex PCR. The data hold fewer than 200,000 clones, with 70% to 90% observed a single time. Source: peripheral blood, taken 28 days after the second dose of the MenACWY control vaccine. All receptors derive from an adult who received the MenACWY meningococcal vaccine as a control.

The chain carries TRBV3-1 (or the pseudogene TRBV3-2) and TRBJ1-5, with a tentative D call TRBD1 (6 bases). Germline CDR1 reads LGHDT; CDR2 reads YNNKEL (reference sequence). The V and J ends lost 4 bases and 6 bases respectively, with 19 bases between them. The CDR3 runs to 16 residues. The CDR3 bases are TGTGCCAGCAGCCCAGCGGTCGGGGGCTCGAGTCAGCCCCAGCATTTT. Protein: CASSPAVGGSSQPQHF.

This clone was detected once. Distinct nucleotide sequences in the sample also encode this CDR3. The chain recombines TRBV7-6 with TRBJ2-7; 10 nucleotides agree with TRBD1. Germline assignment: CDR1 SGHVS and CDR2 FNYEAQ. The CDR3 loop spans 15 amino acids. The J segment lost 3 bases and the V segment lost 5 bases, leaving 7 bases of the junction unmatched. The chain's CDR3 is CASSLRTGGSYEQYF. CDR3 bases: TGTGCCAGCAGCCTAAGGACAGGGGGAAGCTACGAGCAGTACTTC.

This chain uses TRBV28 with TRBJ1-1; TRBD1 aligns across 7 bases. The length of the CDR3 is 15 residues. V lost 6 bases, J lost 7 bases, and 14 bases stayed unmatched. CDR1 is MDHEN, CDR2 SYDVKM, per germline. The CDR3 spells CASSSTGAGGFEAFF. The CDR3 nucleotides are TGTGCCAGCAGCTCAACGGGGGCAGGGGGATTTGAAGCTTTCTTT.

V gene TRBV5-1 combines with J gene TRBJ1-5; 7 nucleotides align to TRBD1. The CDR3 consists of 14 residues. The germline gives CDR1 SGHRS, CDR2 YFSETQ. V was pared by 4 bases and J by 4 bases, with 5 bases of the junction left unmatched. The CDR3 sequence: CASSPGTVNQPQHF. Here the CDR3 DNA reads TGCGCCAGCAGCCCCGGGACAGTGAATCAGCCCCAGCATTTT.

The rearrangement uses TRBV6-2 or TRBV6-3 and TRBJ2-1; D not resolved. The ends were cut back, 3 bases at V and 3 bases at J, with 9 bases in the middle. Per germline, CDR1 MNHEY and CDR2 SVGEGT. The CDR3 is made up of 14 amino acids. The CDR3 DNA follows: TGTGCCAGCAGTTATAGGACGTACTACAATGAGCAGTTCTTC. Its translation is CASSYRTYYNEQFF.

J is TRBJ2-5 and V is TRBV6-2 or TRBV6-3; 8 bases match TRBD1. The CDR3 covers 14 residues. V shed 4 bases and J 4 bases; nucleotides not matched to a gene: 5. The germline V gene encodes CDR1 MNHEY and CDR2 SVGEGT. CDR3 nucleotide sequence: TGTGCCAGCAGTTTTGGGACAGGCCGAGAGACCCAGTACTTC. Encoded protein: CASSFGTGRETQYF.

The rearrangement links TRBV19 to TRBJ2-7, with 9 positions matching TRBD2. Germline assignment: CDR1 LNHDA and CDR2 SQIVND (reference sequence). The CDR3 is 15 residues long. J gave up 1 base and V 7 bases, and 8 bases lay outside the gene matches. The CDR3 region has the DNA TGTGCCAGTACCGCAACTAGCGGGCTTTCCTACGAGCAGTACTTC. This gives the protein CASTATSGLSYEQYF.

The V call is TRBV25-1, the J call TRBJ2-2; D may match TRBD1 or TRBD2 (5 bases each). Per the germline V gene, CDR1 is MGHDK and CDR2 is SYGVNS. V gave up 4 bases and J gave up 1 base, with 13 bases separating them. This CDR3 region has 16 residues. CDR3 in DNA: TGTGCCAGCAGTGCCTTGGGACGGGGGAACACCGGGGAGCTGTTTTTT. Translated: CASSALGRGNTGELFF.

This chain uses TRBV2 with TRBJ1-5, with 9 bases that match TRBD1. CDR3 length equals 13 residues. From germline, CDR1 is SNHLY and CDR2 FYNNEI. The V segment lost 5 bases and the J segment 7 bases; nucleotides outside the gene matches: 3. The CDR3 reads CASSPTGGQPQHF. As DNA, the CDR3 is TGTGCCAGCAGTCCGACAGGGGGACAGCCCCAGCATTTT.

This clone showed up just a few times. This chain links TRBV29-1 with TRBJ2-5, with D maybe TRBD1 (7 bases). CDR1 is SQVTM, CDR2 ANQGSEA, per germline. Trimming shortened V by 7 bases and J by 5 bases, and 17 bases separated the two germline ends. The CDR3 loop spans 13 amino acids. CDR3 in DNA: TGCAGCGCCTCGGAGGGGGCAGGGGAGACCCAGTACTTC. Its protein product is CSASEGAGETQYF. The entire variable domain, with the rest obtained from reference TRBV29-1 and TRBJ2-5, is as follows: SAVISQKPSRDICQRGTSLTIQCQVDSQVTMMFWYRQQPGQSLTLIATANQGSEATYESGFVIDKFPISRPNLTFSTLTVSNMSPEDSSIYLCSASEGAGETQYFGPGTRLLVL.

This sequence joins TRBV5-6 and TRBJ1-2; possible D gene TRBD1, 6 bases. Trimming stripped 0 bases from V and 8 bases from J, with 8 bases between. This CDR3 spans 12 amino acids. Per germline, CDR1 SGHDT and CDR2 YYEEEE. The CDR3 DNA is TGTGCCAGCAGCTTGGAGGGGGTCGGCTACACCTTC. Its protein is CASSLEGVGYTF. Together with reference TRBV5-6 and TRBJ1-2, the CDR3 gives the full variable domain: DAGVTQSPTHLIKTRGQQVTLRCSPKSGHDTVSWYQQALGQGPQFIFQYYEEEERQRGNFPDRFSGHQFPNYSSELNVNALLLGDSALYLCASSLEGVGYTFGSGTRLTVV.

The chain combines TRBV11-2 with TRBJ2-7, with unresolved D. Trimming shortened V by 3 bases and J by 2 bases, and 8 bases separated the two germline ends. This CDR3 is 13 amino acids long. Germline assignment: CDR1 SGHAT and CDR2 FQNNGV. CDR3 region: CASSFTNTYEQYF. CDR3 sequence (DNA): TGTGCCAGCAGCTTCACCAACACCTACGAGCAGTACTTC. The full variable domain, in which reference TRBV11-2 and TRBJ2-7 provide the parts outside the CDR3, is EAGVAQSPRYKIIEKRQSVAFWCNPISGHATLYWYQQILGQGPKLLIQFQNNGVVDDSQLPKDRFSAERLKGVDSTLKIQPAKLEDSAVYLCASSFTNTYEQYFGPGTRLTVT.

This chain uses TRBV7-9 with TRBJ1-3, with 8 bases identical to TRBD1. The trim removed 5 bases at V and 3 bases at J, leaving 9 bases unmatched. Germline values: CDR1 SEHNR, CDR2 FQNEAQ (reference sequence). This CDR3 spans 16 amino acids. The CDR3 nucleotides read TGTGCCAGCAGCCCGCAACAGGGGGTTAGTGGAAACACCATATATTTT. It specifies CASSPQQGVSGNTIYF. The full variable domain, rest sourced from reference TRBV7-9 and TRBJ1-3, is DTGVSQNPRHKITKRGQNVTFRCDPISEHNRLYWYRQTLGQGPEFLTYFQNEAQLEKSRLLSDRFSAERPKGSFSTLEIQRTEQGDSAMYLCASSPQQGVSGNTIYFGEGSWLTVV.

The chain is built from TRBV5-1 and TRBJ2-5; the D is unclear. This CDR3 is built from 14 residues. Germline CDR1 SGHRS, CDR2 YFSETQ. V was clipped by 1 base and J by 1 base, with 8 bases between them. The CDR3: CASSLSATQETQYF. CDR3 bases: TGCGCCAGCAGCTTGTCGGCTACCCAAGAGACCCAGTACTTC.

The rearrangement joins TRBV28 to TRBJ2-5; 12 bases agree with TRBD2. Looked up from germline, CDR1 is MDHEN and CDR2 is SYDVKM. V was pared by 11 bases and J by 5 bases, with 21 bases of the junction left unmatched. The CDR3 totals 18 residues. For the CDR3, the DNA is TGTGCCTGCCGAGAATTCGAGGCTAGCGGGAGGGAGGGGGAGACCCAGTACTTC. This encodes CACREFEASGREGETQYF.

The J gene is TRBJ1-1, the V gene TRBV5-5, with TRBD1 identical over 8 bases. V was clipped by 3 bases and J by 7 bases; unmatched bases: 5. CDR3 length: 13 amino acids. Germline CDR1 is SGHKS and CDR2 is YYEKEE (reference sequence). CDR3 residues: CASSYRGEGEAFF. CDR3 nucleotides: TGTGCCAGCAGCTACAGGGGGGAGGGTGAAGCTTTCTTT.

V gene TRBV15 combines with J gene TRBJ1-2; unclear D gene. V lost 0 bases and J lost 2, with 4 bases in between. This CDR3 spans 13 amino acids. Germline V CDR1 and CDR2: LNHNV, YYDKDF (reference sequence). The DNA for the CDR3 is TGTGCCACCAGCAGAGAGTTAAACTATGGCTACACCTTC. It translates to CATSRELNYGYTF.